This TCR beta chain was documented in a study of graft-versus-host responses after intestinal transplantation. Findings and limits, study-wide: High graft-versus-host to host-versus-graft clonal ratios were found in allografts of patients who had graft-donor T cell macrochimerism. Analysis identified GvH clones in recipient marrow, with some appearing first in ileum or blood.

TCRdb's copy holds only in-frame clones and misses some; the assay was immunoSEQ multiplex PCR. Of fewer than 85,000 clones detected, approximately 94% appear once; the ten largest clones hold around 0.51%. With respect to this clone: Antigen unknown.

Germline V lookup: CDR1 SGHRS, CDR2 YFSETQ. The CDR3 has 15 residues. V lost 0 bases and J lost 8, with 14 bases in between. The V gene is TRBV5-1, the J gene TRBJ1-4, with D perhaps matching TRBD1 (5 bases). The sequenced sample was unstimulated CD8+ T cells sorted from spleen or lymph node cells, obtained before intestinal transplant. The source of this sequence is a human donor who received an intestinal transplant. CDR3 sequence (DNA): TGCGCCAGCAGCTTGGCCCTGGGCGGGGGAGAAAAACTGTTTTTT. Translating it yields CASSLALGGGEKLFF.